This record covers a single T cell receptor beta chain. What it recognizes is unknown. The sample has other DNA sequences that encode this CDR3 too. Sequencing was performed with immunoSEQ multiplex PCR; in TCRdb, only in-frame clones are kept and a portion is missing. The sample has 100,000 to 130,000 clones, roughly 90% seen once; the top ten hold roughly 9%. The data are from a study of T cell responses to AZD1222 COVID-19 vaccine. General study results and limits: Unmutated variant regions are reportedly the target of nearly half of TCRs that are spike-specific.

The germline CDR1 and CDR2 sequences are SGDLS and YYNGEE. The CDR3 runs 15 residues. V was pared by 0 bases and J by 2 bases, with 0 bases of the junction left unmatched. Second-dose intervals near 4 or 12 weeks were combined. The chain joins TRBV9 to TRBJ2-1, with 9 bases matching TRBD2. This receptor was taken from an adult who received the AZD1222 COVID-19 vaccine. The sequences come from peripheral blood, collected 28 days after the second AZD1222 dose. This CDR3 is CASSVGGGAYNEQFF. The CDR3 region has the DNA TGTGCCAGCAGCGTAGGCGGGGGGGCCTACAATGAGCAGTTCTTC. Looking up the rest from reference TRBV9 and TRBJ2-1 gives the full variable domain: DSGVTQTPKHLITATGQRVTLRCSPRSGDLSVYWYQQSLDQGLQFLIQYYNGEERAKGNILERFSAQQFPDLHSELNLSSLELGDSALYFCASSVGGGAYNEQFFGPGTRLTVL.